Described below is a single TCR beta chain sequence and its context. Its specificity is not known. TCRdb re-derived calls from the reads in MiXCR, one entry per CDR3 protein. The table has under 850,000 distinct CDR3 sequences, around a third seen once. The CDR3 loop spans 17 amino acids. Unmatched junction bases numbered 4, after V lost 1 base and J lost 3 bases. Germline V gives CDR1 MGHRA, CDR2 YSYEKL. The entry originates in a study of T cell repertoires in cytomegalovirus infection. This chain links TRBV4-1 with TRBJ2-1; 12 positions agree with TRBD2. The TCR was taken from a human donor in good health (CMV status not recorded). Some clones in this sample may be carry-over from other donors' samples. This specimen consisted of cultured PBMCs, obtained from culture after CMV antigen stimulation. This chain's CDR3 is CASSQVILAGGYNEQFF. As DNA, the CDR3 is TGCGCCAGCAGCCAAGTTATACTAGCGGGGGGCTACAATGAGCAGTTCTTC.